This is a list of T cell receptor beta chains from one sample in a study of cytotoxic CD8 clonotypes in ibrutinib-treated CLL. TCRdb's table, derived via immunoSEQ multiplex PCR, lists solely in-frame clones and lacks some. This table has around 250,000 clones, about three quarters appearing once. This specimen consisted of PBMCs, obtained after 24 months of ibrutinib treatment. These receptors all come from a human donor with chronic lymphocytic leukemia. Each CDR3 is given with its conserved first and last residue. The order of the fields is J gene, D gene, V gene, clone size, CDR3 DNA, CDR3 protein. D genes are given only for firm matches. Rows give clone size only sometimes, using once, few, many, or a class for an expanded clone.

>TRBJ2-7|-|TRBV7-7|-
TGTGCTAGCAGCTTAGATCCGGGTACGGACGAGCAGTACTTC
CASSLDPGTDEQYF
>TRBJ2-7|-|TRBV6-6|-
TGTGCCAGCAGTTACGGGGGGACAGCCGAGCAGTACTTC
CASSYGGTAEQYF
>TRBJ2-1|TRBD1|TRBV6-1|once
TGTGCCAGCAGTGAACCGGGACAGGGGGTCCATGAGCAGTTCTTC
CASSEPGQGVHEQFF
>TRBJ2-3|-|TRBV25-1|-
TGTGCCAGCAGTGAATATACATCCCACCCCACAGATACGCAGTATTTT
CASSEYTSHPTDTQYF
>TRBJ2-2|TRBD2|TRBV29-1|-
TGCAGCGGATACAAGGGAGGGGCCGGGGAGCTGTTTTTT
CSGYKGGAGELFF
>TRBJ2-1|-|TRBV25-1|-
TGTGCCAGCAGTTATTGGAATGAGCAGTTCTTC
CASSYWNEQFF
>TRBJ2-7|-|TRBV18|-
TGTGCCAGCTCACTTACCGAGGGCAGTGAGCAGTACTTC
CASSLTEGSEQYF
>TRBJ2-2|-|TRBV28|-
TGTGCCAGCAGTTTTTTACCCGGAGACAAAAAATCCGGGGAGCTGTTTTTT
CASSFLPGDKKSGELFF
>TRBJ2-7|TRBD2|TRBV5-4|-
TGTGCCAGCAGCGCCCAGACTAGCGGCCCCTACGAGCAGTACTTC
CASSAQTSGPYEQYF
>TRBJ1-5|-|TRBV27|-
TGTGCCAGCAGTTTATCCAGGGAGGGTTCCAAGCATTTT
CASSLSREGSKHF
>TRBJ2-2|TRBD2|TRBV11-3|few
TGTGCCAGCAGCTTGACCGGGACTAAGAACACCGGGGAGCTGTTTTTT
CASSLTGTKNTGELFF
>TRBJ2-7|-|TRBV7-9|few
TGTGCCAGCAGTCCAGGGTTCCAGCAGTACTTC
CASSPGFQQYF
>TRBJ1-3|-|TRBV6-5|-
TGTGCCAGCAGTTCCGCTGAACCTGGAAACACCATATATTTT
CASSSAEPGNTIYF
>TRBJ2-3|TRBD1|TRBV30|few
TGTGCCTGGAACGAAGGGGGCGGGAGCACAGATACGCAGTATTTT
CAWNEGGGSTDTQYF
>TRBJ2-5|-|TRBV7-3|once
TGTGCCAGCAGCATAAGCACAGGTTTAGGGGAGACCCAGTACTTC
CASSISTGLGETQYF
>TRBJ2-7|-|TRBV6-1|-
TGTGCCAGCACCTCCCAGAACGAGCAGTACTTC
CASTSQNEQYF
>TRBJ2-3|TRBD2|TRBV18|-
TGTGCCAGCTCACCACGGTCGCTAGCGGGAGCAGATACGCAGTATTTT
CASSPRSLAGADTQYF
>TRBJ2-4|-|TRBV29-1|-
TGCAGCGTTGGGCCTACAGTGTCGGCCAAAAACATTCAGTACTTC
CSVGPTVSAKNIQYF
>TRBJ2-2|-|TRBV18|-
TGTGCCAGCTCACTGGGACTGGAGGCCGGGGAGCTGTTTTTT
CASSLGLEAGELFF
>TRBJ1-1|-|TRBV4-3|-
TGCGCCAGCAGCCAAGGGGCAGGGGCGAGGGAGAACACTGAAGCTTTCTTT
CASSQGAGARENTEAFF
>TRBJ2-7|TRBD1|TRBV29-1|-
TGCAGCGTTGAAGATCGTTCTAGGACAGGACCCTACGAGCAGTACTTC
CSVEDRSRTGPYEQYF
>TRBJ1-2|-|TRBV29-1|-
TGCAGCGTTGAAGGGGCAAGAGGAGGTTACACCTTC
CSVEGARGGYTF
>TRBJ2-7|-|TRBV30|-
TGTGCCTGGAGTCCAGGGGGGGACGAGCAGTACTTC
CAWSPGGDEQYF
>TRBJ1-5|-|TRBV28|once
TGTGCCAGCAGTTCCGACAGCGTAAATCAGCCCCAGCATTTT
CASSSDSVNQPQHF
>TRBJ2-7|TRBD2|TRBV6-5|-
TGTGCCAGCAGTTACCGTTCTAGCGGGGGTACCTACGAGCAGTACTTC
CASSYRSSGGTYEQYF